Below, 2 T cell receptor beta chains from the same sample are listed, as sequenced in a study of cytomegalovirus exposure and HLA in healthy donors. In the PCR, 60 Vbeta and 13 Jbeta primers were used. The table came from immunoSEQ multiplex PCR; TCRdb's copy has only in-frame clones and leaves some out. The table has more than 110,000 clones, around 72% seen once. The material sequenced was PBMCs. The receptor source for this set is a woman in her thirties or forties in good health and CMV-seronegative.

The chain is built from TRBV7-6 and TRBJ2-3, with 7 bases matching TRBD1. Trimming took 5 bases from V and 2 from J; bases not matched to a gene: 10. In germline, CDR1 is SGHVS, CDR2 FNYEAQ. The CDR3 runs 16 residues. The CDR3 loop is CASSLRTGQATDTQYF. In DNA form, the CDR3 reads TGTGCCAGCAGCCTTCGGACAGGCCAGGCCACAGATACGCAGTATTTT.

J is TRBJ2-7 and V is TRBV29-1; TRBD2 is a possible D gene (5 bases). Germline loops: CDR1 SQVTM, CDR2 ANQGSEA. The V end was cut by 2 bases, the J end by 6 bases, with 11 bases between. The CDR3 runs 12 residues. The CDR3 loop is CSVERGWGEQYF. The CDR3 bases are TGCAGCGTTGAACGGGGTTGGGGCGAGCAGTACTTC.